The T cell receptor (beta chain) described here comes from a study of T cells in Graves' hyperthyroidism and ophthalmopathy. Comments on this clonotype: The target antigen is unknown.

Stability of Graves' hyperthyroidism was defined as absent ophthalmopathy progression within 18 months. It was uncontrolled infection, other autoimmune disease, pregnancy or lactation that excluded patients. Study outcomes and limitations: Blood held most thyroid clonotypes expanded above 0.001 frequency. Patients with ophthalmopathy were separated from those with stable hyperthyroidism by a 13 V-J model.

The CDR3 length is 14 residues. With 5 bases removed from V and 6 bases from J, the gap between germline ends came to 17 bases. Germline loops: CDR1 LNHDA, CDR2 SQIVND (reference sequence). Amplification targeted TCR beta CDR3 regions from RNA transcripts. The TCR CDR3 first-round RT-PCR relied on the HTBI primer set. MiXCR was run by TCRdb on the multiplex PCR reads, yielding one entry per CDR3 protein. This table holds some 600,000 distinct CDR3 sequences, 40% to 55% found once. The chain has TRBV19 and TRBJ2-7, with D unresolved. This receptor was identified in a woman aged 18-29 years with Graves' hyperthyroidism. The sample consisted of peripheral blood or thyroid tissue (not recorded which). The CDR3 loop is CASSDGPLTGEQYF. CDR3 in DNA: TGTGCCAGTAGTGACGGCCCCCTGACGGGCGAGCAGTACTTC.